A single sample is the source of the 8 T cell receptor beta chains below, sequenced in a study of identical twins. TCRdb independently ran MiXCR on the 5' RACE reads; one entry per CDR3 protein. The table includes approximately 1.8 million distinct CDR3 sequences, around 29% detected once. The sample was cord blood. The source of these receptors is a newborn girl in good health.

The chain uses TRBV10-3 and TRBJ2-1; the match to TRBD2 covers 8 bases. With 6 bases clipped from V and 8 bases from J, the junction kept 9 bases outside the gene matches. This CDR3 has 14 residues. Germline V gene data show CDR1 as ENHRY and CDR2 as SYGVKD. This CDR3 reads CAIREASGLYEQFF. Written as DNA, the CDR3 is TGTGCCATCAGGGAGGCTAGCGGGCTCTATGAGCAGTTCTTC.

The chain carries TRBV4-1 and TRBJ2-1, with TRBD2 identical over 8 bases. There are 14 residues in the CDR3. Germline V gene sequence: CDR1 MGHRA, CDR2 YSYEKL. V was pared by 1 base and J by 13 bases, with 9 bases of the junction left unmatched. CDR3 DNA sequence: TGCGCCAGCAGCCAAGCGGGGGGGCCTCCATTTCAGTTCTTC. This gives the protein CASSQAGGPPFQFF.

The V gene is TRBV4-2, the J gene TRBJ2-5; 8 positions agree with TRBD2. This CDR3 has 16 residues. The J segment lost 7 bases and the V segment lost 3 bases, leaving 13 bases of the junction unmatched. Germline V lookup: CDR1 LGHNA, CDR2 YNFKEQ. The CDR3 nucleotides are TGTGCCAGCAGCCAGAGACTAGCGTCCGCCTCGGGGACCCAGTACTTC. Encoded protein: CASSQRLASASGTQYF.

This clonotype has a handful of counts. This chain joins TRBV4-1 and TRBJ1-2; D is perhaps TRBD1 (6 bases). This CDR3 has 16 residues. V was trimmed by 0 bases and J by 1 base, leaving 12 bases between them. Germline V CDR1 and CDR2: MGHRA, YSYEKL. CDR3 bases: TGCGCCAGCAGCCAAGAATTCCGGGGGCATAACTATGGCTACACCTTC. This translates into CASSQEFRGHNYGYTF.

This clonotype was observed a handful of times. This chain uses TRBV28 with TRBJ2-4; 7 bases are a match to TRBD2. V dropped 6 bases and J dropped 8; count of bases not matched to a gene: 4. This CDR3 spans 12 amino acids. The germline V gene encodes CDR1 MDHEN and CDR2 SYDVKM. The CDR3 DNA is TGTGCCAGCAGCGACAGCGGGGACATTCAGTACTTC. Encoded protein: CASSDSGDIQYF. The entire variable domain, with the rest obtained from reference TRBV28 and TRBJ2-4, is as follows: DVKVTQSSRYLVKRTGEKVFLECVQDMDHENMFWYRQDPGLGLRLIYFSYDVKMKEKGDIPEGYSVSREKKERFSLILESASTNQTSMYLCASSDSGDIQYFGAGTRLSVL.

This chain joins TRBV24-1 and TRBJ1-1, with D possibly TRBD1 on 5 matching bases. V was cut by 3 bases and J by 7 bases, with 5 bases left in between. CDR1 and CDR2 (germline): KGHDR, SFDVKD. This CDR3 comprises 11 residues. CDR3 amino acids: CATSDGGEAFF. The CDR3, as DNA: TGTGCCACCAGTGATGGGGGTGAAGCTTTCTTT.

This rearrangement joins TRBV9 to TRBJ2-3, with TRBD2 identical over 7 bases. Germline assignment: CDR1 SGDLS and CDR2 YYNGEE. With 2 bases clipped from V and 0 bases from J, the junction kept 6 bases outside the gene matches. This CDR3 contains 16 residues. CDR3 protein: CASSVRLAPSTDTQYF. CDR3 nucleotide sequence: TGTGCCAGCAGCGTTAGACTAGCCCCTAGCACAGATACGCAGTATTTT.

The chain recombines TRBV7-9 with TRBJ1-1; D may be TRBD1 (6 bases). Looked up from germline, CDR1 is SEHNR and CDR2 is FQNEAQ (reference sequence). There are 17 residues in the CDR3. V was pared by 2 bases and J by 4 bases, with 20 bases between. In DNA, the CDR3 is TGTGCCAGCAGCTTAACGACTCACAGGGAAAGTAGCACTGAAGCTTTCTTT. Translating it yields CASSLTTHRESSTEAFF.